Many counts were recorded for the clone carrying this TCR beta chain. The antigen remains undetermined. Hyperthyroidism was newly diagnosed in patients aged 18 to 65 (duration under 2 months). Fresh peripheral blood, more than 9 ml, yielded the PBMCs. The data belong to a study of T cells in Graves' hyperthyroidism and ophthalmopathy. General observations from the study: From stable hyperthyroidism, ophthalmopathy was set apart by a 13 V-J model. Blood also carried most thyroid clonotypes expanded above 0.001.

CDR1 is SGHAT, CDR2 FQNNGV, per germline. V was pared by 3 bases and J by 4 bases, with 13 bases between. This CDR3 comprises 15 residues. Amplification yielded TCR beta CDR3 regions, with RNA transcripts as the source. A first-round RT-PCR of the TCR CDR3 used the HTBI primer set. TCRdb passed the multiplex PCR reads through MiXCR, listing each CDR3 protein once. Of about 560,000 distinct CDR3 sequences listed, less than 15% were seen once; the top ten hold approximately 13%. Sequences were obtained from blood. The V call is TRBV11-2, the J call TRBJ2-1; possibly TRBD2 for D (6 bases). This TCR was recovered from a woman aged 40 to 50 with Graves' hyperthyroidism. The CDR3 here is CASSLETRIYNEQFF. DNA of the CDR3: TGTGCCAGCAGCTTGGAGACTAGGATTTACAATGAGCAGTTCTTC. Based on the CDR3 plus reference TRBV11-2 and TRBJ2-1, the full variable domain is EAGVAQSPRYKIIEKRQSVAFWCNPISGHATLYWYQQILGQGPKLLIQFQNNGVVDDSQLPKDRFSAERLKGVDSTLKIQPAKLEDSAVYLCASSLETRIYNEQFFGPGTRLTVL.